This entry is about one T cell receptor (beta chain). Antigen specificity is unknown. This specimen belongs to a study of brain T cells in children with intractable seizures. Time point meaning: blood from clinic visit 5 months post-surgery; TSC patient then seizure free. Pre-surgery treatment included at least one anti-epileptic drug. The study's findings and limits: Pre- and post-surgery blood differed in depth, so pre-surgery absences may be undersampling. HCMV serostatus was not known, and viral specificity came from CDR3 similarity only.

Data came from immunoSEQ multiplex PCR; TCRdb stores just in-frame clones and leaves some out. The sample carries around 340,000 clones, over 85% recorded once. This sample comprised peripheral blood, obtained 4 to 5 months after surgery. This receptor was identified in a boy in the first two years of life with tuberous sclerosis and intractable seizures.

The CDR3 is CASSGAARGTEAFF. The CDR3 nucleotides read TGTGCCAGCAGTGGTGCAGCGAGGGGCACTGAAGCTTTCTTT. The V gene is TRBV2, the J gene TRBJ1-1; tentatively, D is TRBD1 (5 bases). Per the germline V gene, CDR1 is SNHLY and CDR2 is FYNNEI. The CDR3 totals 14 residues. V was pared by 4 bases and J by 4 bases, with 13 bases between.